One sample yielded the 25 T cell receptor beta chains listed below, sequenced in a study of beta chain features in type 1 diabetes. The entirety of the isolated RNA underwent reverse transcription, so expressed TCRB transcripts were sequenced. Here immunoSEQ multiplex PCR was the method, and the copy in TCRdb shows in-frame clones only, minus some. The sample lists roughly 610,000 clones, about 16% seen once, with more than 0.08% in the top ten. Sample: naive CD4+ T cells from blood. These receptors all come from a man younger than 35 in good health.

This clone was counted only a few times. The CDR3 DNA reads TGTGCCAGCAGTGTATCAGGGACCACTGAAGCTTTCTTT. As protein: CASSVSGTTEAFF. This chain joins TRBV6-6 and TRBJ1-1, with D possibly TRBD1 on 5 matching bases. CDR3 length: 13 amino acids. Trimming took 5 bases from V and 4 from J, leaving 11 bases between them. The germline gives CDR1 MNHNY, CDR2 SVGAGI (reference sequence).

The chain links TRBV27 to TRBJ2-6; D remains unclear. CDR3 size: 16 residues. Between the trimmed V and J ends, which lost 2 bases and 0 bases, there was a span of 8 bases. Germline V lookup: CDR1 MNHEY, CDR2 SMNVEV (reference sequence). CDR3 DNA: TGTGCCAGCAGTTTAGCACAGAGCTCTGGGGCCAACGTCCTGACTTTC. It specifies CASSLAQSSGANVLTF.

The rearrangement joins TRBV7-2 to TRBJ2-1, with 8 bases identical to TRBD2. The CDR3 extends over 17 amino acids. CDR1 is SGHTA and CDR2 is FQGNSA in the germline V gene. V was clipped by 5 bases and J by 2 bases; unmatched bases: 11. CDR3 DNA: TGTGCCAGCAGCATCCCGACGGGAGGGCGACCCTACAATGAGCAGTTCTTC. Protein sequence: CASSIPTGGRPYNEQFF.

The J gene is TRBJ1-2, the V gene TRBV5-4, with a possible D match to TRBD1 (6 bases). This CDR3 comprises 16 residues. Germline lookup yields CDR1 SGHNT and CDR2 YYREEE (reference sequence). The germline V and J ends were trimmed by 6 bases and 4 bases, with 22 bases remaining between them. CDR3 in DNA: TGTGCCAGCACTCGGCCCGGGGGCGAGGGGTCCTATGGCTACACCTTC. Translating gives CASTRPGGEGSYGYTF.

This chain connects TRBV6-4 to TRBJ1-6; a possible D gene is TRBD1 (5 bases). V lost 2 bases, J lost 10 bases, and 9 bases lay in between. CDR1 is MRHNA and CDR2 is SNTAGT in the germline V gene. The length of the CDR3 is 13 residues. The CDR3 protein is CASSDRGTSPLHF. The CDR3 DNA follows: TGTGCCAGCAGTGACAGGGGTACCTCACCCCTCCACTTT.

This clone has only a few counts. The chain carries TRBV7-2 and TRBJ2-5; D might be TRBD2 (5 bases). This CDR3 is built from 15 residues. Germline V gene lookup returns CDR1 SGHTA and CDR2 FQGNSA. The V end lost 1 base, the J end lost 5 bases, and 14 bases lay between the germline ends. The CDR3 sequence: CASSLVLAREETQYF. The CDR3 DNA reads as TGTGCCAGCAGCTTAGTTCTAGCAAGGGAGGAGACCCAGTACTTC.

This clone was found a few times. V and J are TRBV28 and TRBJ2-7, with no clear D. Germline CDR1 MDHEN, CDR2 SYDVKM. V lost 3 bases and J 6 bases, leaving 9 bases between the germline ends. The CDR3 has 12 amino acids. This CDR3 is CASSFEWGEQYF. The CDR3 nucleotides read TGTGCCAGCAGTTTTGAATGGGGCGAGCAGTACTTC.

V gene TRBV6-1 combines with J gene TRBJ1-1; D not resolved. This CDR3 region has 14 residues. Trimming removed 4 bases at V and 3 bases at J, with 12 bases between. Germline assignment: CDR1 MNHNS and CDR2 SASEGT. The CDR3 loop is CASSANGVHTEAFF. Written as DNA, the CDR3 is TGTGCCAGCAGTGCCAACGGGGTACACACTGAAGCTTTCTTT.

Here the CDR3 DNA reads TGTGCCATCAGTGGAAGGACAGGGGACATTCAGTACTTC. This sequence encodes CAISGRTGDIQYF. The chain carries TRBV10-3 and TRBJ2-4, with 9 bases identical to TRBD1. Trimming took 4 bases from V and 8 from J; bases not matched to a gene: 3. There are 13 residues in the CDR3. Germline V lookup: CDR1 ENHRY, CDR2 SYGVKD.

The chain joins TRBV14 to TRBJ1-2; D gene ambiguous. The germline V gene has CDR1 SGHDN and CDR2 FVKESK. Trimming shortened V by 0 bases and J by 6 bases, and 11 bases separated the two germline ends. The CDR3 loop spans 14 amino acids. As DNA, the CDR3 is TGTGCCAGCAGCCAAGAGCTCCGGAAGAATGGCTACACCTTC. This translates into CASSQELRKNGYTF.

This sequence joins TRBV4-3 and TRBJ2-1, with 7 nucleotides matching TRBD2. The V and J ends lost 4 bases and 0 bases, in that order; junction bases with no gene match: 3. Germline-derived CDR1 and CDR2 are LGHNA and YSLEER. The CDR3 consists of 15 residues. The CDR3 protein is CASSLGGSSYNEQFF. CDR3 sequence (DNA): TGCGCCAGCAGCCTCGGGGGGAGCTCCTACAATGAGCAGTTCTTC.

V is TRBV5-6 and J is TRBJ1-5; D possibly corresponds to TRBD1 (5 bases). Trimming stripped 4 bases from V and 6 bases from J, with 11 bases between. Germline V gives CDR1 SGHDT, CDR2 YYEEEE. The CDR3 length is 13 residues. CDR3 loop: CASSRVGVQPQHF. CDR3 nucleotide sequence: TGTGCCAGCAGCCGGGTGGGGGTTCAGCCCCAGCATTTT.

This clone has a handful of counts. The chain's CDR3 is CASSPGGARRNEQFF. CDR3 DNA sequence: TGTGCCAGCAGCCCTGGAGGGGCCCGTCGCAATGAGCAGTTCTTC. The chain is built from TRBV28 and TRBJ2-1, with a possible D match to TRBD2 (6 bases). Trimming cost V 6 bases and J 6 bases, with 18 bases left between them. Germline loops: CDR1 MDHEN, CDR2 SYDVKM. The CDR3 contains 15 residues.

Notes on this clone: This may stem from a read error, because a much larger clone lies one nucleotide away. The sample contains more than one DNA sequence encoding this CDR3. The chain has TRBV2 and TRBJ1-1; D is possibly TRBD1 (5 bases). CDR1 is SNHLY, CDR2 FYNNEI, per germline. V lost 6 bases to trimming and J lost 1 base, with 9 bases between them. The CDR3 loop spans 13 amino acids. As DNA, the CDR3 is TGTGCCAGCAGCCGACAGAGGAACACTGAAGCTTTCTTT. Amino acid sequence: CASSRQRNTEAFF.

A few counts support this clone. The chain couples TRBV12-5 to TRBJ1-2, with D maybe TRBD1 (5 bases). Germline CDR1 and CDR2: LGHNT and FRNRAP. The CDR3 length is 15 residues. V lost 1 base, J lost 1 base, and 10 bases lay in between. The CDR3 loop is CASGLAKGVNYGYTF. In DNA, the CDR3 is TGTGCTAGTGGTTTGGCCAAAGGGGTTAACTATGGCTACACCTTC.

There are a few counts of this clone. The chain employs TRBV27 and TRBJ2-7, with D hard to call. The germline gives CDR1 MNHEY, CDR2 SMNVEV (reference sequence). V was trimmed by 3 bases and J by 0 bases, leaving 6 bases between them. The CDR3 runs to 13 residues. The CDR3 region is CASSLLTSYEQYF. The DNA for the CDR3 is TGTGCCAGCAGTTTGCTGACCTCCTACGAGCAGTACTTC.

The chain links TRBV27 to TRBJ2-7; 7 positions match TRBD2. J gave up 6 bases and V 2 bases, and 4 bases lay outside the gene matches. This CDR3 spans 13 amino acids. Germline assignment: CDR1 MNHEY and CDR2 SMNVEV (reference sequence). This CDR3 reads CASSLERGIEQYF. CDR3 coding DNA: TGTGCCAGCAGTTTAGAGCGGGGAATCGAGCAGTACTTC.

J is TRBJ2-3 and V is TRBV7-2; no definite D call. This CDR3 comprises 16 residues. Germline CDR1 and CDR2: SGHTA and FQGNSA. V lost 5 bases and J lost 1, with 16 bases in between. The CDR3 nucleotides read TGTGCCAGCAGCAAGGACCTGGAAGTAGGCACAGATACGCAGTATTTT. Translating gives CASSKDLEVGTDTQYF.

This clone occurred a few times. The chain recombines TRBV4-1 with TRBJ2-1; 7 nucleotides match TRBD2. Unmatched junction bases numbered 8, after V lost 1 base and J lost 2 bases. Germline V gene lookup returns CDR1 MGHRA and CDR2 YSYEKL. The CDR3 is 17 amino acids. In DNA, the CDR3 is TGCGCCAGCAGCCAAGGACGAGGGAGGGCCGCCTACAATGAGCAGTTCTTC. This codes for CASSQGRGRAAYNEQFF.

There are a few counts of this clone. The V call is TRBV5-4, the J call TRBJ2-5; D is unclear. Per germline, CDR1 SGHNT and CDR2 YYREEE (reference sequence). This CDR3 has 13 amino acids. The germline V and J ends were trimmed by 0 bases and 3 bases, with 6 bases remaining between them. The DNA of the CDR3 is TGTGCCAGCAGCTTGGTCGCAGAAGAGACCCAGTACTTC. Encoded protein: CASSLVAEETQYF. Based on the CDR3 plus reference TRBV5-4 and TRBJ2-5, the full variable domain is ETGVTQSPTHLIKTRGQQVTLRCSSQSGHNTVSWYQQALGQGPQFIFQYYREEENGRGNFPPRFSGLQFPNYSSELNVNALELDDSALYLCASSLVAEETQYFGPGTRLLVL.

In its sample, this clone was seen a few times. The CDR3 loop reads CASSERPDRAGNEQFF. As DNA, the CDR3 is TGCGCCAGCTCCGAAAGGCCGGACAGGGCGGGAAATGAGCAGTTCTTC. This rearrangement joins TRBV5-1 to TRBJ2-1; the match to TRBD1 covers 8 bases. V was pared by 7 bases and J by 7 bases, with 16 bases of the junction left unmatched. Germline-derived CDR1 and CDR2 are SGHRS and YFSETQ. The CDR3 contains 16 residues.

This clone was seen more than once but under ten times. The CDR3 DNA is TGTGCCAGCAGCCAAGGACAGGGCAATCAGCCCCAGCATTTT. Its translation is CASSQGQGNQPQHF. The chain recombines TRBV7-2 with TRBJ1-5; 7 positions agree with TRBD1. Germline CDR1 SGHTA, CDR2 FQGNSA. V shed 5 bases and J 2 bases; nucleotides not matched to a gene: 3. CDR3 length: 14 amino acids.

This clone was detected a few times. This CDR3 reads CASRDWGQGAKGYTF. CDR3 nucleotides: TGTGCCAGCAGGGATTGGGGACAGGGGGCTAAGGGCTACACCTTC. The chain couples TRBV28 to TRBJ1-2; 12 bases are shared with TRBD1. Germline loops: CDR1 MDHEN, CDR2 SYDVKM. There are 15 residues in the CDR3. With V trimmed by 6 bases and J by 8 bases, 10 bases remained unmatched.

V and J are TRBV7-2 and TRBJ2-5; D gene uncertain. The DNA end is a closer match to TRBJ2-7, so the J assignment may be wrong. Germline lookup yields CDR1 SGHTA and CDR2 FQGNSA. This CDR3 is 12 amino acids long. As DNA, the CDR3 is TGTGCCAGCAGCTCGGACCTCAACGAGCAGTACTTC. This gives the protein CASSSDLNEQYF.

In regard to this clone: Other DNA sequences of this sample code for an identical CDR3. This rearrangement joins TRBV11-2 to TRBJ2-7; no firm D call. The CDR3 loop spans 13 amino acids. Germline CDR1 is SGHAT and CDR2 is FQNNGV. The ends were cut back, 0 bases at V and 2 bases at J, with 5 bases in the middle. CDR3 sequence: CASSLDRTYEQYF. The CDR3 DNA is TGTGCCAGCAGCTTAGACAGAACCTACGAGCAGTACTTC.